These 13 T cell receptor beta chains were sequenced from one sample in a study of PD-L1 blockade in urothelial cancer. Clones were sequenced by immunoSEQ multiplex PCR, and TCRdb holds only the in-frame ones, with some missing. The table includes 100,000 or so clones, 91% detected once. The sequencing here drew on PBMCs, taken around atezolizumab (anti-PD-L1) treatment. These receptors came from a woman at least 80 years old with urothelial cancer.

The V call is TRBV19, the J call TRBJ1-2, with a possible D match to TRBD1 (6 bases). V was cut by 6 bases and J by 11 bases, with 19 bases left in between. This CDR3 is built from 13 residues. Germline values: CDR1 LNHDA, CDR2 SQIVND (reference sequence). The CDR3, as DNA: TGTGCCAGTAGCCCGGGACAAATATTGAGATACACCTTC. Translated, it gives CASSPGQILRYTF.

The V call is TRBV19, the J call TRBJ2-6, with D possibly being TRBD1 (6 bases). Germline assignment: CDR1 LNHDA and CDR2 SQIVND (reference sequence). This CDR3 has 18 residues. V was clipped by 7 bases and J by 0 bases, with 19 bases between them. The CDR3 here is CASTMAGQPPSGANVLTF. DNA for the CDR3: TGTGCCAGTACCATGGCCGGACAGCCACCCTCTGGGGCCAACGTCCTGACTTTC.

The J gene is TRBJ2-7, the V gene TRBV7-3; 10 nucleotides agree with TRBD2. Germline CDR1 reads SGHTA; CDR2 reads FQGTGA. The length of the CDR3 is 16 residues. V dropped 5 bases and J dropped 4; count of bases not matched to a gene: 11. The CDR3, as DNA: TGTGCCAGCAGCCCCCAAGCTAGCGGGAGCTCGTACGAGCAGTACTTC. It codes for CASSPQASGSSYEQYF.

In this sample, this clone turned up a few times. V usage is TRBV21-1 and J usage is TRBJ1-1. TRBV21-1 is a known pseudogene. The CDR3 is 11 amino acids. The CDR3: CASRRGTEAFF. The DNA of the CDR3 is TGTGCCAGCAGGCGGGGCACTGAAGCTTTCTTT.

V and J are TRBV11-1 and TRBJ2-1; 10 nucleotides align to TRBD2. CDR1 and CDR2 from the germline V gene are SGHAT and FQDESV (reference sequence). Trimming removed 4 bases from V and 7 bases from J; junction bases left unmatched: 7. The CDR3 has 15 amino acids. DNA of the CDR3: TGTGCCAGCAGCTCGAGCGGGAGGGCCTTGAATGAGCAGTTCTTC. It translates to CASSSSGRALNEQFF.

This chain connects TRBV11-2 to TRBJ2-3, with unresolved D. Germline assignment: CDR1 SGHAT and CDR2 FQNNGV. This CDR3 has 16 residues. Trimming took off 3 bases at V and 4 bases at J, with 17 bases between the two ends. The CDR3: CASSFSPNPTADTQYF. In nucleotides, the CDR3 is TGTGCCAGCAGCTTTAGCCCCAACCCCACGGCAGATACGCAGTATTTT.

The chain couples TRBV27 to TRBJ2-2; TRBD2 aligns across 12 bases. The J segment lost 6 bases and the V segment lost 2 bases, leaving 4 bases of the junction unmatched. This CDR3 has 16 amino acids. From germline, CDR1 is MNHEY and CDR2 SMNVEV (reference sequence). The CDR3 is CASSLLAGGGSGELFF. The CDR3 coding sequence is TGTGCCAGCAGTTTACTAGCGGGAGGGGGATCCGGGGAGCTGTTTTTT.

This chain joins TRBV27 and TRBJ2-7, with 8 bases aligning to TRBD1. Germline values: CDR1 MNHEY, CDR2 SMNVEV (reference sequence). The CDR3 extends over 16 amino acids. V lost 3 bases, J lost 1 base, and 8 bases stayed unmatched. This CDR3 is CASSFQQGDTSYEQYF. The CDR3 region has the DNA TGTGCCAGCAGTTTTCAACAGGGGGACACTTCCTACGAGCAGTACTTC.

The rearrangement links TRBV29-1 to TRBJ2-1; 14 nucleotides line up with TRBD2. CDR3 length: 18 amino acids. CDR1 and CDR2 from the germline V gene are SQVTM and ANQGSEA. With 6 bases clipped from V and 10 bases from J, the junction kept 20 bases outside the gene matches. CDR3 protein: CSVARGPLGLAGVGEQFF. The CDR3 DNA reads TGCAGCGTCGCCCGGGGACCCCTGGGACTAGCGGGAGTTGGGGAGCAGTTCTTC.

This sequence joins TRBV19 and TRBJ2-7, with 8 positions matching TRBD1. V shed 4 bases, J shed 0 bases, and the junction held 8 bases outside the gene matches. The CDR3 has 16 residues. Germline assignment: CDR1 LNHDA and CDR2 SQIVND (reference sequence). CDR3 sequence (DNA): TGTGCCAGTAGTAGAGGGACAGGCGATAGCTCCTACGAGCAGTACTTC. This encodes CASSRGTGDSSYEQYF.

The chain employs TRBV29-1 and TRBJ2-1; 10 nucleotides match TRBD1. The CDR3 has 13 amino acids. V trimming: 7 bases; J trimming: 9 bases; junction bases outside the gene matches: 9. The germline V gene encodes CDR1 SQVTM and CDR2 ANQGSEA. CDR3 coding DNA: TGCAGCGGCGGACAGGGGGTAACGTTTGAGCAGTTCTTC. As protein: CSGGQGVTFEQFF.

The chain couples TRBV16 to TRBJ2-6; TRBD1 might be the D (5 bases). Germline CDR1 and CDR2: KGHSY and FQNENV. CDR3 size: 19 residues. V dropped 4 bases and J dropped 4 bases, with 23 bases sitting between them. CDR3 in amino acids: CASSRYGAPRTAGANVLTF. The CDR3 DNA reads as TGTGCCAGCAGCCGCTATGGGGCCCCCAGGACGGCGGGGGCCAACGTCCTGACTTTC.

The V and J genes are TRBV18 and TRBJ1-1; D is unclear. The CDR3 length is 14 residues. From germline, CDR1 is KGHSH and CDR2 LQKENI. Trimming left V 0 bases short and J 1 base short, with 6 bases between. The CDR3 reads CASSPPLQNTEAFF. CDR3 nucleotides: TGTGCCAGCTCACCACCGTTACAGAACACTGAAGCTTTCTTT.